This TCR beta chain was sequenced for a study of STAT5B mutations in CD4+ large granular lymphocyte leukemia. Regarding the study as a whole: The CD4+ versus CD8+ T-LGLL clonality difference may reflect limited sample size.

As to this clone: Its target is unknown.

This was a survey-level run. In the authors' workflow: Lowest detectable productive clonotype frequency was 2.59 x 10-5. Here immunoSEQ multiplex PCR was the method, and the copy in TCRdb shows in-frame clones only, minus some. For V, J and clone size, that table is used; D and trimming come from the DNA. The sample consists of 45,000 to 55,000 clones, around 70% of them appearing once. CDR1 and CDR2 from the germline V gene are SGHAT and FQNNGV. J gave up 2 bases and V 1 base, and 8 bases lay outside the gene matches. CDR3 length: 17 amino acids. The source of this sequence is a human donor in good health. The chain carries TRBV11-2 and TRBJ2-7, with 10 bases fitting TRBD2. Sequenced: CD4+ T cells from blood buffy coats. The CDR3 bases are TGTGCCAGCAGCTTAGTTGGCGGGCTAGCGGGGGCCTACGAGCAGTACTTC. Its protein is CASSLVGGLAGAYEQYF. Supplemented by reference TRBV11-2 and TRBJ2-7, the full variable domain reads EAGVAQSPRYKIIEKRQSVAFWCNPISGHATLYWYQQILGQGPKLLIQFQNNGVVDDSQLPKDRFSAERLKGVDSTLKIQPAKLEDSAVYLCASSLVGGLAGAYEQYFGPGTRLTVT.